This is a list of T cell receptor beta chains from one sample in a study of patients and donors after allogeneic stem cell transplantation. TCRdb reanalysed the RT-PCR reads using MiXCR and keeps one entry per CDR3 protein. Here the sample spans approximately 200,000 distinct CDR3 sequences, approximately 41% being singletons. Specimen: blood, either unsorted or a sorted T cell fraction (not recorded which). Receptor source: a human donor who was either an allogeneic HSCT recipient or a stem cell or donor lymphocyte infusion donor (not recorded which). It is not recorded whose cells these are; they may come from a transplant donor. Each CDR3 is given with its conserved first and last residue. The D gene is left open where the match is weak. Expanded clones get a size class; other rows say once, few or many, or leave the size out.

>TRBV14|TRBD2|few|TRBJ2-1
CASSRGTSGYNEQFF
TGTGCCAGCAGCCGAGGGACTAGCGGTTACAATGAGCAGTTCTTC
>TRBV27|-|-|TRBJ1-6
CASSLGYPRIDSPLHF
TGTGCCAGCAGCTTGGGGTATCCCAGGATAGATTCACCCCTCCACTTT
>TRBV10-3|TRBD1|few|TRBJ2-6
CAIADQTGAGANVLTF
TGTGCCATCGCGGACCAAACAGGGGCTGGGGCCAACGTCCTGACTTTC
>TRBV4-3|TRBD1|-|TRBJ2-3
CASSQVGTGVTDTQYF
TGCGCCAGCAGCCAGGTTGGGACAGGGGTCACAGATACGCAGTATTTT
>TRBV5-1|TRBD1|-|TRBJ2-7
CASSYGLPGQGYEQYF
TGCGCCAGCAGCTATGGGCTCCCGGGACAGGGCTACGAGCAGTACTTC
>TRBV20-1|TRBD2|-|TRBJ2-1
CSARSLAGGRWYNEQFF
TGCAGTGCTAGAAGTCTAGCGGGAGGAAGATGGTACAATGAGCAGTTCTTC
>TRBV9|-|-|TRBJ1-1
CASSEGPVTEAFF
TGTGCCAGCAGCGAAGGACCGGTTACCGAAGCTTTCTTT
>TRBV7-3|TRBD2|-|TRBJ2-1
CASSWDGTSGSGTFF
TGTGCCAGCAGCTGGGACGGGACTAGCGGGAGCGGAACGTTCTTC
>TRBV12-3/TRBV12-4|-|few|TRBJ1-5
CASSFVSGNQPQHF
TGTGCCAGCAGTTTTGTTTCGGGCAATCAGCCCCAGCATTTT
>TRBV7-6|-|few|TRBJ1-1
CASSPKGGSTEAFF
TGTGCCAGCAGCCCAAAGGGCGGGAGCACTGAAGCTTTCTTT
>TRBV20-1|-|few|TRBJ1-3
CSARVDTDFSGNTIYF
TGCAGTGCTAGAGTGGATACAGATTTCTCTGGAAACACCATATATTTT
>TRBV11-2|-|-|TRBJ1-4
CASSLGRRITNEKLFF
TGTGCCAGCAGCTTAGGCCGCCGGATAACTAATGAAAAACTGTTTTTT
>TRBV11-2|-|few|TRBJ2-1
CASSLAVNEQFF
TGTGCCAGCAGCTTAGCAGTAAATGAGCAGTTCTTC
>TRBV20-1|-|once|TRBJ2-7
CSAQPLTGLYEQYF
TGCAGTGCTCAGCCCCTGACGGGATTATACGAGCAGTACTTC
>TRBV21-1|-|-|TRBJ2-6
CASSKAPPSSGANVLTF
TGTGCCAGCAGCAAAGCGCCGCCGAGCTCTGGGGCCAACGTCCTGACTTTC
>TRBV20-1|-|-|TRBJ1-1
CSARSGGSEAFF
TGCAGTGCTAGATCCGGGGGGTCTGAAGCTTTCTTT
>TRBV12-3/TRBV12-4|TRBD1|once|TRBJ1-2
CASRRGPSNYGYTF
TGTGCCAGCAGGAGGGGGCCCTCTAACTATGGCTACACCTTC
>TRBV29-1|-|-|TRBJ2-7
CSVEEGAGYEQYF
TGCAGCGTTGAAGAAGGGGCCGGGTACGAGCAGTACTTC
>TRBV6-5|-|-|TRBJ1-1
CASSYKDDTEAFF
TGTGCCAGCAGTTATAAAGACGACACTGAAGCTTTCTTT
>TRBV7-6|-|few|TRBJ1-1
CASSPPFQNTEAFF
TGTGCCAGCAGCCCCCCCTTCCAGAACACTGAAGCTTTCTTT
>TRBV20-1|-|few|TRBJ1-6
CSAREGSGNSPLHF
TGCAGTGCTAGAGAAGGGTCGGGGAATTCACCCCTCCACTTT
>TRBV27|-|-|TRBJ2-3
CASSLRADRTDTQYF
TGTGCCAGCAGTTTACGCGCGGACAGAACAGATACGCAGTATTTT
>TRBV4-3|TRBD2|-|TRBJ2-3
CASSQDLADTDTQYF
TGCGCCAGCAGCCAAGATCTAGCGGACACAGATACGCAGTATTTT
>TRBV30|-|-|TRBJ1-1
CAWRWGGNTEAFF
TGTGCCTGGAGATGGGGCGGGAACACTGAAGCTTTCTTT
>TRBV29-1|-|few|TRBJ1-2
CSVLLGYYGYTF
TGCAGCGTTCTGCTCGGATACTATGGCTACACCTTC
>TRBV12-3/TRBV12-4|TRBD1|few|TRBJ1-3
CASSQRTGANTIYF
TGTGCCAGCAGCCAAAGGACAGGGGCGAACACCATATATTTT
>TRBV20-1|TRBD2|-|TRBJ2-1
CSAFRGLAGPHNEQFF
TGCAGTGCTTTTAGGGGACTAGCGGGACCCCACAATGAGCAGTTCTTC
>TRBV6-5|-|few|TRBJ1-2
CATKEGSLLGGYTF
TGTGCCACCAAAGAGGGCAGCCTCCTGGGCGGCTACACCTTC
>TRBV9|-|-|TRBJ1-1
CASSVAEANTEAFF
TGTGCCAGCAGCGTCGCGGAAGCGAACACTGAAGCTTTCTTT